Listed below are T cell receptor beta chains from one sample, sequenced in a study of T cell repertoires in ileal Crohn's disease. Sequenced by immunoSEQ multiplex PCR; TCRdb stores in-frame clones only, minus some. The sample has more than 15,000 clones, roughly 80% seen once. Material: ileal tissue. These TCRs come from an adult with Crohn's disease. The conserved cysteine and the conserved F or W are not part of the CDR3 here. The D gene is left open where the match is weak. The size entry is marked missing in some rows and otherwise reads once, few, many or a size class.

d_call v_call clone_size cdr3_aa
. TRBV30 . AWSVAGTGGEKLF
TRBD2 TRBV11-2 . ASSLVRGGANFRADEQF
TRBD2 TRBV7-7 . ASSLTGGRETQY
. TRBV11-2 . ASSLNPINTEAF
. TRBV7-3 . ASSPRVWEDLSYEQY
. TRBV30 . AWSRDRHSELF
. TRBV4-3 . ASSQGLRSGANTGELF
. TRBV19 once ASSISGRGNEQY
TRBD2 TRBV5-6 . ASSLYSGGDEQY
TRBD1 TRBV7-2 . ASSLGSGGNQPQH
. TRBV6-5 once AIRSRGVTEAF
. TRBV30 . AGDTTNEKLF
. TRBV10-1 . ASSEEGDIGCGELF
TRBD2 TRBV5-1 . ASSLHKLAGGQGYEQY
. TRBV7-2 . ASSLQGYSPLH
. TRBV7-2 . ASSQWRSASNEQF
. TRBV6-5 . ASRTGYNEQF
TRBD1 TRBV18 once ASSRGQGGNTEAF
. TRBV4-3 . ASSLRDNEAF
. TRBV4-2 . ASSPTRVIYEQY
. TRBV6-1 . ASSPGGAPSALH
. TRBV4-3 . ASSQGSSGTDTQY
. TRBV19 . ASSIGRAAELY
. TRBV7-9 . ASSLGQVPEAF
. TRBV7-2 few ASSRPWGLVGEQF
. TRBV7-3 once ASSLSRSTEAF
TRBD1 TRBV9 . ASSVGGTGTVTDTQY
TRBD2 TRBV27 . ASSLGIGLAGIFTGELF
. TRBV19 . ASSLQLGGSQPQH
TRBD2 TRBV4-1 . ASSLFSGTTDTQY
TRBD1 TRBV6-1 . ASTPGGALVGEQY
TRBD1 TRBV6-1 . ASRVGTGYYEQY